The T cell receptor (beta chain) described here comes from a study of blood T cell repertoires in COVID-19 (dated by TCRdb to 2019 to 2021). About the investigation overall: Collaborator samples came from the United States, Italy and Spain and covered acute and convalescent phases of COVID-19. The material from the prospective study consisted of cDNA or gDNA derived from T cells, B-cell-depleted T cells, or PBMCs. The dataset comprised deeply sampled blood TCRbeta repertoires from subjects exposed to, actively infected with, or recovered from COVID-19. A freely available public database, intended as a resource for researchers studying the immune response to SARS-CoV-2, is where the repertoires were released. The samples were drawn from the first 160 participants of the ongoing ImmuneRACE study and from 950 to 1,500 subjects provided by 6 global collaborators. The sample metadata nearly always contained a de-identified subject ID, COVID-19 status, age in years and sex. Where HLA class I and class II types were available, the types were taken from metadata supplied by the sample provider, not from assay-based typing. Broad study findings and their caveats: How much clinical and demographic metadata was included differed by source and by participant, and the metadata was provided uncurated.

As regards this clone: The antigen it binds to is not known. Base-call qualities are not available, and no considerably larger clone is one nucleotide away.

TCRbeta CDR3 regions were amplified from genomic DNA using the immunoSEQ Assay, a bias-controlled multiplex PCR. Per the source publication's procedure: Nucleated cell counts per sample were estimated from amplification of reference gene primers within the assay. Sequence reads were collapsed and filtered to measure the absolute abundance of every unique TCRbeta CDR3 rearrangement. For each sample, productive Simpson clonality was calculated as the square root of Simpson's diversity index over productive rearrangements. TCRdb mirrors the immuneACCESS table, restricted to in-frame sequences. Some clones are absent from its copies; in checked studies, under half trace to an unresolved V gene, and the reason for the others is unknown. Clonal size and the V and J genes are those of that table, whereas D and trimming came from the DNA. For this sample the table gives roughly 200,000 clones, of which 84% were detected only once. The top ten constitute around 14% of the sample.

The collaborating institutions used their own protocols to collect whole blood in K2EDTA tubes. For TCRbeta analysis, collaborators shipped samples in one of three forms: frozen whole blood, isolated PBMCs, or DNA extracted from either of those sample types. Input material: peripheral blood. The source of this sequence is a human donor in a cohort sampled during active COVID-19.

The sequence in DNA is TGTGCCACCAGTGATTTTAGGGGCAAGAACACTGAAGCTTTCTTT. This encodes CATSDFRGKNTEAFF. The sequence joins TRBV24-1 to TRBJ1-1; TRBD1 might be the D gene, on 5 matching bases. Counted from cysteine to phenylalanine, this CDR3 has 15 amino acids. Just the 45-base CDR3 DNA is kept, in frame starting at base 1. For CDR1 and CDR2, the germline V gene lists KGHDR and SFDVKD. At the junction V is shortened by 1 base and J by 1 base, with 9 bases in between.